The source of this T cell receptor (beta chain) is a study of blood T cells in healthy people across ages. Germline V gene data show CDR1 as MNHEY and CDR2 as SVGEGT. The CDR3 is 14 amino acids. V shed 5 bases, J shed 7 bases, and the junction held 10 bases outside the gene matches. A sample-barcoded 5' primer and a J-beta primer mix were used in a second PCR of roughly 7 to 12 cycles. Each cDNA molecule carried a tag from a template-switch adaptor that contained 12 random nucleotides. TCRdb independently ran MiXCR on the 5' RACE reads; one entry per CDR3 protein. This table holds hundreds of thousands of distinct CDR3 sequences, 43% found once.

This TCR came from an older woman in good health. This rearrangement joins TRBV6-2 or TRBV6-3 to TRBJ2-7; 8 nucleotides agree with TRBD2. Sequencing was done on a sample of blood. CDR3 DNA sequence: TGTGCCAGCAGTAGCCCCGGCGGGGGGCGGGAGCAGTACTTC. It translates to CASSSPGGGREQYF.